The rows below give T cell receptor beta chains drawn from one sample of a study of identical twins. TCRdb ran MiXCR on the 5' RACE reads and lists one entry per CDR3 protein. The sample consists of some 500,000 distinct CDR3 sequences, about 20% of them appearing once. This sample also belongs to another study, concerning T cells expressing NK-cell markers.

Material: CD4+ T cells sorted from blood. Receptors were obtained from a woman between 18 and 29 years old in good health. Each CDR3 is given with its conserved first and last residue. The D gene is left open where the match is weak. Expanded clones get a size class; other rows say once, few or many, or leave the size out.

TRBV5-1,-,few,TRBJ1-1,CASSSQGKGAEAFF,TGCGCCAGCAGCTCCCAGGGGAAGGGAGCTGAAGCTTTCTTT
TRBV2,TRBD1,few,TRBJ1-2,CASSDRQGQGYTF,TGTGCCAGCAGCGATCGACAGGGTCAAGGCTACACCTTC
TRBV12-3/TRBV12-4,TRBD2,-,TRBJ2-1,CASSFEPTSIDEQFF,TGTGCCAGCAGTTTTGAGCCGACTAGCATAGATGAGCAGTTCTTC
TRBV29-1,TRBD1,many,TRBJ2-5,CSVSGQSQETQYF,TGCAGCGTTTCGGGACAGTCTCAAGAGACCCAGTACTTC
TRBV12-3/TRBV12-4,-,-,TRBJ2-5,CASRSGRSETQYF,TGTGCCAGCAGATCAGGGCGTTCGGAGACCCAGTACTTC
TRBV7-9,-,few,TRBJ1-6,CASTAAGYNSPLHF,TGTGCCAGCACCGCCGCGGGGTACAATTCACCCCTCCACTTT
TRBV12-3/TRBV12-4,TRBD1,-,TRBJ1-1,CASSPRTGGSDTEAFF,TGTGCCAGCAGTCCACGGACAGGGGGCTCGGACACTGAAGCTTTCTTT
TRBV5-6,-,-,TRBJ2-3,CASSLVSGARTDTQYF,TGTGCCAGCAGCTTGGTATCGGGAGCCCGGACAGATACGCAGTATTTT
TRBV20-1,-,few,TRBJ1-4,CSAKRGTTNEKLFF,TGCAGTGCAAAAAGGGGGACAACTAATGAAAAACTGTTTTTT
TRBV6-6,-,-,TRBJ1-5,CASTRGNNQPQHF,TGTGCCAGCACTCGGGGCAACAATCAGCCCCAGCATTTT
TRBV20-1,-,many,TRBJ1-5,CSAHHTGMSSQPQHF,TGCAGTGCTCACCATACAGGGATGAGTAGTCAGCCCCAGCATTTT
TRBV27,-,-,TRBJ2-7,CASSLQAPALGNYEQYF,TGTGCCAGCAGTTTGCAGGCCCCGGCCTTGGGTAACTACGAGCAGTACTTC
TRBV6-5,-,-,TRBJ2-1,CASSYDGQWYNEQFF,TGTGCCAGCAGTTACGACGGACAGTGGTACAATGAGCAGTTCTTC
TRBV20-1,-,few,TRBJ2-1,CSASRGREQFF,TGCAGTGCTAGTAGGGGCCGTGAGCAGTTCTTC
TRBV6-5,-,few,TRBJ2-7,CASSSLDRVGGEQYF,TGTGCCAGCAGTTCCCTAGACAGGGTGGGGGGCGAGCAGTACTTC
TRBV9,-,few,TRBJ2-3,CASSAGTQLGDTQYF,TGTGCCAGCAGCGCCGGGACCCAATTGGGAGATACGCAGTATTTT
TRBV6-6,-,-,TRBJ1-4,CASGSRLNEKLFF,TGTGCCAGCGGGTCCAGGTTGAATGAAAAACTGTTTTTT
TRBV12-3/TRBV12-4,TRBD1,-,TRBJ1-2,CASSLRGSVHGYTF,TGTGCCAGCAGCCTCAGGGGGTCGGTCCATGGCTACACCTTC
TRBV12-3/TRBV12-4,-,few,TRBJ2-1,CASAESRDFYEQFF,TGTGCCAGCGCTGAGAGCCGGGACTTCTATGAGCAGTTCTTC
TRBV9,-,once,TRBJ1-4,CASSATSGVRNEKLFF,TGTGCCAGCAGCGCTACCTCCGGGGTCAGGAATGAAAAACTGTTTTTT
TRBV5-1,TRBD2,few,TRBJ2-3,CASSTLALGATSGGADTQYF,TGCGCCAGCAGCACTCTGGCTTTAGGAGCGACTAGCGGTGGAGCAGATACGCAGTATTTT
TRBV5-1,-,-,TRBJ2-1,CASSFGTGIRGPTFF,-
TRBV20-1,TRBD2,many,TRBJ2-1,CSAKSSGSGGEQFF,TGCAGTGCTAAATCTAGCGGGAGTGGTGGTGAGCAGTTCTTC
TRBV6-2/TRBV6-3,TRBD2,-,TRBJ2-1,CASTRAGGGNEQFF,TGTGCCAGCACAAGAGCGGGAGGTGGGAATGAGCAGTTCTTC
TRBV7-9,-,-,TRBJ1-1,CASSNTNTEAFF,TGTGCCAGCAGCAATACGAACACTGAAGCTTTCTTT
TRBV6-1,TRBD2,few,TRBJ2-1,CASRGWGGNNEQFF,TGTGCCAGCAGAGGCTGGGGGGGTAACAATGAGCAGTTCTTC
TRBV20-1,TRBD2,-,TRBJ2-5,CSAPGLAGAEWGTQYF,TGCAGTGCACCGGGACTAGCGGGAGCTGAATGGGGGACCCAGTACTTC
TRBV6-5,-,-,TRBJ1-6,CASSYGQKNSPLHF,TGTGCCAGCAGTTACGGACAGAAAAATTCACCCCTCCACTTT
TRBV20-1,TRBD2,-,TRBJ2-7,CSAISGTYEQYF,TGCAGTGCAATTAGCGGGACCTACGAGCAGTACTTC
TRBV12-3/TRBV12-4,-,-,TRBJ1-2,CASSLSAGGMALQSYTF,TGTGCCAGCAGTTTATCCGCCGGAGGTATGGCATTGCAAAGCTACACCTTC
TRBV7-2,-,few,TRBJ1-2,CASSLGFEGPYGYTF,TGTGCCAGCAGCTTAGGCTTTGAGGGACCTTATGGCTACACCTTC
TRBV12-3/TRBV12-4,TRBD2,-,TRBJ2-1,CASSLAERETLDEQFF,TGTGCCAGCAGTTTAGCTGAGCGGGAGACTCTGGATGAGCAGTTCTTC
TRBV6-1,TRBD1,few,TRBJ1-1,CASSRPDRETEAFF,TGTGCCAGCAGTAGGCCCGACAGGGAAACTGAAGCTTTCTTT
TRBV20-1,TRBD1,few,TRBJ2-2,CSARDRAGELFF,TGCAGTGCACGAGACAGGGCCGGGGAGCTGTTTTTT
TRBV20-1,-,few,TRBJ2-5,CSASPARTGTETQYF,TGCAGTGCTAGTCCGGCACGCACGGGGACAGAGACCCAGTACTTC
TRBV5-1,TRBD1,few,TRBJ1-2,CASSQGTGRGYTF,TGCGCCAGCAGCCAGGGGACAGGCAGGGGCTACACCTTC
TRBV9,TRBD2,-,TRBJ2-5,CASSVGLAGGGGQETQYF,TGTGCCAGCAGCGTAGGGCTAGCGGGGGGCGGAGGGCAAGAGACCCAGTACTTC
TRBV12-3/TRBV12-4,-,few,TRBJ2-7,CASSLRAGERNEQYF,TGTGCCAGCAGTCTACGTGCAGGGGAGAGGAACGAGCAGTACTTC
TRBV7-8,-,few,TRBJ1-2,CASAAASGALLYGYTF,TGTGCCAGCGCCGCTGCCTCAGGCGCCCTACTCTATGGCTACACCTTC
TRBV6-1,-,few,TRBJ1-2,CASTTRPGAYGYTF,TGTGCCAGCACCACTAGGCCCGGGGCCTATGGCTACACCTTC
TRBV29-1,-,-,TRBJ2-3,CSVDLLDTQYF,TGCAGCGTTGATCTCTTAGATACGCAGTATTTT
TRBV10-2,-,-,TRBJ1-5,CASRNPGEQPQHF,TGCGCCAGCAGAAACCCAGGGGAACAGCCCCAGCATTTT
TRBV6-5,-,few,TRBJ1-1,CASSYSIDGNTEAFF,TGTGCCAGCAGTTACTCAATCGACGGGAACACTGAAGCTTTCTTT
TRBV5-4,-,-,TRBJ2-1,CASSLGGERNNEQFF,TGTGCCAGCAGCTTGGGGGGGGAGAGGAACAATGAGCAGTTCTTC
TRBV4-3,-,few,TRBJ2-7,CASSQRTAGDEQYF,TGCGCCAGCAGCCAAAGGACAGCCGGCGACGAGCAGTACTTC
TRBV4-3,-,few,TRBJ1-5,CASSRTWKGYQPQHF,TGCGCCAGCAGCCGAACCTGGAAGGGGTATCAGCCCCAGCATTTT
TRBV20-1,-,-,TRBJ2-7,CSVAGVNEQYF,TGCAGTGTCGCTGGGGTGAACGAGCAGTACTTC
TRBV19,TRBD1,-,TRBJ2-7,CASNNRGSHEQYF,TGTGCCAGTAACAACAGGGGGAGCCACGAGCAGTACTTC
TRBV20-1,-,few,TRBJ2-3,CSPGPTDTQYF,TGCAGTCCGGGTCCGACAGATACGCAGTATTTT
TRBV6-2/TRBV6-3,-,-,TRBJ1-5,CASSWEKARGRLGPQHF,TGTGCCAGCAGTTGGGAAAAGGCCAGGGGTCGTCTCGGGCCCCAGCATTTT
TRBV5-5,TRBD2,-,TRBJ2-2,CASSSRLAGAVGELFF,TGTGCCAGCAGCTCTCGACTAGCGGGAGCAGTCGGGGAGCTGTTTTTT
TRBV5-1,-,once,TRBJ1-1,CASSQTGRTGTEAFF,TGCGCCAGCAGCCAAACGGGACGGACCGGCACTGAAGCTTTCTTT
TRBV20-1,TRBD2,-,TRBJ2-7,CSASPLAGGPSSYEQYF,TGCAGTGCTAGTCCCCTAGCGGGAGGACCTAGCTCCTACGAGCAGTACTTC
TRBV18,TRBD1,many,TRBJ1-5,CASSPTLDRGTKAQHF,TGTGCCAGCTCACCAACCTTGGACAGGGGAACGAAGGCCCAGCATTTT
TRBV4-3,TRBD2,-,TRBJ2-1,CASSHLPVAGAYNEQFF,TGCGCCAGCAGCCACTTACCGGTAGCGGGCGCTTACAATGAGCAGTTCTTC
TRBV20-1,TRBD1,few,TRBJ1-4,CSARDQRGQATNEKLFF,TGCAGTGCTAGAGATCAGAGGGGACAGGCAACTAATGAAAAACTGTTTTTT
TRBV7-2,-,few,TRBJ1-1,CASSFKGGTEAFF,TGTGCCAGCAGCTTTAAAGGGGGCACTGAAGCTTTCTTT
TRBV5-1,TRBD1,-,TRBJ2-4,CASSNPGQGTIAKNIQYF,TGCGCCAGCAGCAATCCGGGACAGGGTACAATAGCCAAAAACATTCAGTACTTC
TRBV5-1,-,few,TRBJ1-1,CASSLGASEGTEAFF,TGCGCCAGCAGCTTGGGGGCCTCAGAGGGAACTGAAGCTTTCTTT